These T cell receptor beta chains were read from a single sample in a study of cytomegalovirus exposure and HLA in healthy donors. Here immunoSEQ multiplex PCR was the method, and the copy in TCRdb shows in-frame clones only, minus some. This table holds roughly 60,000 clones, 95% found once. Sequencing was carried out using PBMCs. The receptors were sampled from a woman aged 18 to 35 in good health and CMV-seropositive. CDR3s include the opening cysteine and the closing phenylalanine or tryptophan. A D gene is named only where the DNA matches it firmly. Clone size is given for some rows only: seen once, a few or many times, or a class if the clone is expanded.

d_gene	v_gene	j_gene	abundance	CDR3nt	CDR3aa
TRBD2	TRBV7-6	TRBJ2-1	NA	TGTGCCAGCAGCTTAGTCGGGGGGGGGAGCTCCTACAATGAGCAGTTCTTC	CASSLVGGGSSYNEQFF
TRBD1	TRBV30	TRBJ2-7	NA	TGTGCCTGGAGTGACAGGGGAAGTAGCGAGCAGTACTTC	CAWSDRGSSEQYF
TRBD1	TRBV5-6	TRBJ2-2	NA	TGTGCCAGCAGCTTACCGGGACAGCACGTCGGGGAGCTGTTTTTT	CASSLPGQHVGELFF
NA	TRBV29-1	TRBJ1-3	once	TGCAGCGTTGAAGGGGTCAGGGAAGGCGCTGGAAACACCATATATTTT	CSVEGVREGAGNTIYF
TRBD1	TRBV5-6	TRBJ2-2	NA	TGTGCCAGCAGCTCCGGGACAGGGACCGGGGAGCTGTTTTTT	CASSSGTGTGELFF
NA	TRBV27	TRBJ1-2	NA	TGTGCCAGCAGTTTTTGGGGGCCAAACTATGGCTACACCTTC	CASSFWGPNYGYTF
TRBD1	TRBV4-1	TRBJ2-2	NA	TGCGCCAGCAGCCAAGTATGGACAGGGATAAACACCGGGGAGCTGTTTTTT	CASSQVWTGINTGELFF
TRBD2	TRBV30	TRBJ2-7	NA	TGTGCCTGGAGTAGAACTAGCGACTACGAGCAGTACTTC	CAWSRTSDYEQYF
NA	TRBV5-5	TRBJ2-3	NA	TGTGCCAGCAGCCAAGTCTCCCCCACGAGAGAGACAGATACGCAGTATTTT	CASSQVSPTRETDTQYF
TRBD2	TRBV5-4	TRBJ2-2	NA	TGTGCCAGCAGCGCGGGACTAGCGGAGAACACCGGGGAGCTGTTTTTT	CASSAGLAENTGELFF
NA	TRBV28	TRBJ2-7	NA	TGTGCCAGCAGTGGATTGTTGGACTTCTACGAGCAGTACTTC	CASSGLLDFYEQYF
TRBD2	TRBV7-9	TRBJ2-7	NA	TGTGCCAGCAGCCCTGAGGGACTAGCGGACGGAGGCTACGAGCAGTACTTC	CASSPEGLADGGYEQYF
NA	TRBV11-1	TRBJ2-5	NA	TGTGCCAGCAGCTTACAGACCCTAGGGGGAGAGACCCAGTACTTC	CASSLQTLGGETQYF
TRBD2	TRBV12-5	TRBJ2-2	few	TGTGCTAGTGGTTTGAGACTAGCGGGAGGGGCCGGGGAGCTGTTTTTT	CASGLRLAGGAGELFF
NA	TRBV5-6	TRBJ1-6	once	TGTGCCAGCAGCTTGGCGGGGTTTAATTCACCCCTCCACTTT	CASSLAGFNSPLHF
TRBD1	TRBV7-8	TRBJ2-5	once	TGTGCCAGCAGCCGCTCCGAGACAGGGTACCAAGAGACCCAGTACTTC	CASSRSETGYQETQYF
TRBD2	TRBV4-1	TRBJ2-1	NA	TGCGCCAGCAGCCTCCGGTGGTCGGCTAGCGGGGCCAGGGATGAGCAGTTCTTC	CASSLRWSASGARDEQFF